This TCR beta chain was retrieved from a study of blood T cell repertoires in COVID-19. About the research overall: Acute and convalescent COVID-19 specimens originated in the United States, Italy and Spain.

Repertoires were generated with immunoSEQ multiplex PCR, while TCRdb's copy carries only in-frame clones and drops some. The top ten clones hold less than 3% of a sample with fewer than 200,000 clones, more than 85% of them seen once. Germline lookup yields CDR1 LNHNV and CDR2 YYDKDF (reference sequence). Trimming stripped 2 bases from V and 7 bases from J, with 11 bases between. The CDR3 has 13 amino acids. This receptor was obtained from a man aged 40-49 years with active or convalescent COVID-19. The gene calls are TRBV15 and TRBJ1-1; maybe TRBD1 (5 bases). The sample was peripheral blood. The CDR3 spells CATSRQGIDEAFF. CDR3 nucleotide sequence: TGTGCCACCAGCAGACAGGGAATTGATGAAGCTTTCTTT.